This T cell receptor (beta chain) was retrieved from a study of control samples from healthy donors and cancer patients. This table comes from immunoSEQ multiplex PCR, and its TCRdb copy is limited to in-frame clones, with some not included. This sample carries about 92,000 clones, roughly four fifths of them seen once, and the ten largest clones take over 7.5%. There are a few counts of this clone. The source material was blood. The TCR sequence derives from a woman aged 60-75 years in good health.

The chain's CDR3 is CASSPVGTKVGNEQFF. CDR3 DNA sequence: TGTGCCAGCAGTCCTGTAGGGACAAAAGTGGGCAATGAGCAGTTCTTC. This rearrangement joins TRBV27 to TRBJ2-1; D may be TRBD1 (6 bases). The CDR3 runs 16 residues. V shed 5 bases and J shed 6 bases, with 20 bases lying between them. Germline assignment: CDR1 MNHEY and CDR2 SMNVEV (reference sequence).